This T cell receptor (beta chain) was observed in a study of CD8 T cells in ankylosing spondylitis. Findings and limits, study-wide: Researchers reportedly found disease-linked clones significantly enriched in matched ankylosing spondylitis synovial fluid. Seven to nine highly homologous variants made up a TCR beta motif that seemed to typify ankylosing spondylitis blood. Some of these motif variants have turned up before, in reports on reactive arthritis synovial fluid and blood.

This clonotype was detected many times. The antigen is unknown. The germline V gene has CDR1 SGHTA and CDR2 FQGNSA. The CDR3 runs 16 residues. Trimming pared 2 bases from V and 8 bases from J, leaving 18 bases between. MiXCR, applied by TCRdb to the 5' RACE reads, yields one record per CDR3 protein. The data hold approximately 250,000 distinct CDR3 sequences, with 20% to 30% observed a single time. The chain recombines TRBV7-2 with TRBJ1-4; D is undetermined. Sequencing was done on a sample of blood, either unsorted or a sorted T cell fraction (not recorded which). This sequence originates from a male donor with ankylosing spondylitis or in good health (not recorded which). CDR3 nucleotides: TGTGCCAGCAGCTTAAGGTCCAAAAACCCGAGAGAAAAACTGTTTTTT. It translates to CASSLRSKNPREKLFF.